This T cell receptor beta chain derives from a study of cytomegalovirus exposure and HLA in healthy donors. Findings of the study overall: Some TCR beta chains (more than 150 of them) were listed as cytomegalovirus-associated.

Among the 100 to 150 subjects of the validation cohort, separate from the roughly 600-subject first cohort, were the donors. The CDR3 sequence is 16 residues long. Trimming cost V 4 bases and J 0 bases, with 14 bases left between them. The germline CDR1 and CDR2 sequences are SGHRS and YFSETQ. The table came from immunoSEQ multiplex PCR; TCRdb's copy has only in-frame clones and leaves some out. The profile shows approximately 59,000 clones, 93% of them singletons. As concerns this clone: Its matching antigen is unknown.

V gene TRBV5-1 combines with J gene TRBJ1-3; D perhaps matches TRBD1 (6 bases). Sample: PBMCs. The origin of this receptor is a woman between 18 and 29 years old in good health and CMV-seropositive. CDR3 coding DNA: TGCGCCAGCAGCCCGGAGGCAGGGGACTCTGGAAACACCATATATTTT. It specifies CASSPEAGDSGNTIYF.